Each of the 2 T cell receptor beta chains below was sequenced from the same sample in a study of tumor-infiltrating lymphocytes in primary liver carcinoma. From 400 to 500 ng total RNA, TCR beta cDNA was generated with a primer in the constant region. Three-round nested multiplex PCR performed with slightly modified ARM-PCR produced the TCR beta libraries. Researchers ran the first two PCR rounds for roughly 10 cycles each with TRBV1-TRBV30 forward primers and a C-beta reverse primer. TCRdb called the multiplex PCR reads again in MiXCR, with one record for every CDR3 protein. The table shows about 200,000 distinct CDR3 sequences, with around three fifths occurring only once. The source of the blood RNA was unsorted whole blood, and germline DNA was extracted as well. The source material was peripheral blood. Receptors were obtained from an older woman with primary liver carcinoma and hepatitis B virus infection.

The CDR3 here is CASSLFRGGTDTQYF. Here the CDR3 DNA reads TGCGCCAGCAGCTTGTTCAGGGGGGGCACAGATACGCAGTATTTT. The gene calls are TRBV5-1 and TRBJ2-3; D may be TRBD1 (7 bases). The germline gives CDR1 SGHRS, CDR2 YFSETQ. The CDR3 sequence is 15 residues long. The V and J ends lost 1 base and 1 base respectively, with 10 bases between them.

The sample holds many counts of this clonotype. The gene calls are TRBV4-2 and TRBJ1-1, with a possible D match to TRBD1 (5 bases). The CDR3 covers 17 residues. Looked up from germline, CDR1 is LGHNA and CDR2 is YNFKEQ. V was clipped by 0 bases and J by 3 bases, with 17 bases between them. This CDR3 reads CASSQDRGTRGDTEAFF. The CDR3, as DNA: TGTGCCAGCAGCCAAGATCGCGGGACCCGGGGGGACACTGAAGCTTTCTTT.